The 19 T cell receptor beta chains given below trace back to one sample, sequenced in a study of CD4+ T cells in melanoma (dated by TCRdb to between 2020 and 2023). Library preparation employed the immunoSEQ multiplex PCR assay. TCRdb re-hosts the immuneACCESS table, in-frame sequences only. Its copies lack some clones; in the studies checked, an unresolved V gene accounts for under half of them, and the cause for the rest is not known. For this sample there are more than 9,500 clones; approximately 72% appear just once. Together, the top ten hold 24% of the sample. Sequencing was done on a sample of tumor tissue. The source is a human donor with melanoma.

The chain employs TRBV19 and TRBJ2-6; D is possibly TRBD2 (5 bases). V lost 10 bases, J lost 0 bases, and 19 bases lay in between. CDR3 size: 17 residues. Germline V lookup: CDR1 LNHDA, CDR2 SQIVND (reference sequence). CDR3 DNA sequence: TGTGCCACCGCCAGTGGTGGAGGACTCTCTGGGGCCAACGTCCTGACTTTC. This sequence encodes CATASGGGLSGANVLTF.

This chain links TRBV28 with TRBJ1-6; TRBD1 agrees at 9 bases. The V segment lost 3 bases and the J segment 11 bases; nucleotides outside the gene matches: 14. From germline, CDR1 is MDHEN and CDR2 SYDVKM. This CDR3 has 17 amino acids. This CDR3 is CASSLDFRDRVMTPLHF. DNA of the CDR3: TGTGCCAGCAGTTTGGATTTTCGGGACAGGGTAATGACACCCCTCCACTTT.

The J gene is TRBJ2-1, the V gene TRBV5-1, with 7 bases that match TRBD2. CDR1 and CDR2 (germline): SGHRS, YFSETQ. Trimming at V came to 4 bases and at J to 1 base, leaving 5 bases not matched to a gene. CDR3 length equals 15 residues. CDR3: CASSRGELSYNEQFF. In DNA form, the CDR3 reads TGCGCCAGCAGCCGGGGGGAGCTGTCCTACAATGAGCAGTTCTTC.

By sample share, this clone is medium-sized. The V call is TRBV5-1, the J call TRBJ1-6; TRBD1 matches at 7 bases. CDR1 is SGHRS and CDR2 is YFSETQ in the germline V gene. CDR3 length equals 14 residues. Trimming took 2 bases from V and 6 from J; bases not matched to a gene: 2. The CDR3 is CASSFTGANSPLHF. CDR3 DNA sequence: TGCGCCAGCAGCTTTACAGGGGCTAATTCACCCCTCCACTTT.

This chain links TRBV7-4 with TRBJ2-7; no clear D. Trimming removed 5 bases from V and 2 bases from J, with 10 bases in between. CDR1 and CDR2 from the germline V gene are SGHVT and SQSDAQ. CDR3 size: 13 residues. CDR3 in DNA: TGTGCCAGCAGCACCGGACCAACCTACGAGCAGTACTTC. Encoded protein: CASSTGPTYEQYF.

The rearrangement joins TRBV21-1 to TRBJ2-3. TRBV21-1 is a pseudogene locus. CDR3 length: 16 amino acids. This CDR3 reads CASSKAEWGWADTQYF. CDR3 coding DNA: TGTGCCAGCAGCAAAGCCGAATGGGGGTGGGCAGATACGCAGTATTTT.

This sequence joins TRBV5-1 and TRBJ2-5, with 8 bases lining up with TRBD2. Germline V gene sequence: CDR1 SGHRS, CDR2 YFSETQ. V gave up 1 base and J gave up 4 bases; unmatched junction bases: 6. CDR3 length: 15 amino acids. In DNA form, the CDR3 reads TGCGCCAGCAGCTTGACGGGGGGGGCCGGAGAGACCCAGTACTTC. This codes for CASSLTGGAGETQYF.

The CDR3 DNA follows: TGTGCCAGCAGCTTGGTCCCTACTCAAGAGACCCAGTACTTC. Its translation: CASSLVPTQETQYF. The V gene is TRBV5-6, the J gene TRBJ2-5; D call uncertain. The V gene's germline CDR1 is SGHDT and CDR2 YYEEEE. Between the trimmed V and J ends, which lost 0 bases and 2 bases, there was a span of 8 bases. This CDR3 is 14 amino acids long.

V usage is TRBV10-3 and J usage is TRBJ2-1; 7 bases fit TRBD2. The CDR3 runs to 16 residues. The V gene end was trimmed by 0 bases and the J gene end by 4 bases; junction bases not matched to a gene: 6. The germline V gene encodes CDR1 ENHRY and CDR2 SYGVKD. In DNA form, the CDR3 reads TGTGCCATCAGTGAGTCGATGGGGGGAGGGTACAATGAGCAGTTCTTC. Translating gives CAISESMGGGYNEQFF.

This rearrangement joins TRBV11-2 to TRBJ1-2, with D tentatively TRBD1 (5 bases). Trimming removed 5 bases at V and 2 bases at J, with 12 bases between. The germline V gene has CDR1 SGHAT and CDR2 FQNNGV. The CDR3 contains 14 residues. The CDR3 sequence is CASSPFGGNYGYTF. The CDR3 DNA sequence: TGTGCCAGCAGCCCCTTTGGGGGGAACTATGGCTACACCTTC.

This clone was detected a few times. The rearrangement uses TRBV5-1 and TRBJ2-1; possible D gene TRBD2, 6 bases. The CDR3 loop spans 15 amino acids. The germline V gene has CDR1 SGHRS and CDR2 YFSETQ. V lost 0 bases and J lost 2, with 9 bases in between. The CDR3: CASSLGGVAYNEQFF. The CDR3 region has the DNA TGCGCCAGCAGCTTGGGCGGGGTCGCCTACAATGAGCAGTTCTTC.

The genes are TRBV2 and TRBJ2-2, with D perhaps TRBD1 (6 bases). The CDR3 totals 17 residues. V was trimmed by 6 bases and J by 6 bases, leaving 23 bases between them. Germline V gene sequence: CDR1 SNHLY, CDR2 FYNNEI. The DNA for the CDR3 is TGTGCCAGCAGCACACACAACCGTCCACAGGGCTCCGGGGAGCTGTTTTTT. This codes for CASSTHNRPQGSGELFF.

The chain carries TRBV4-1 and TRBJ1-3; TRBD1 might be the D (5 bases). The germline V and J ends were trimmed by 0 bases and 5 bases, with 11 bases remaining between them. The CDR3 extends over 15 amino acids. Germline V gene data show CDR1 as MGHRA and CDR2 as YSYEKL. The CDR3 DNA reads TGCGCCAGCAGCCAAGATCGCCAGGGCAGAAACACCATATATTTT. Its translation is CASSQDRQGRNTIYF.

The J gene is TRBJ1-2, the V gene TRBV5-1; D unclear. The germline CDR1 and CDR2 sequences are SGHRS and YFSETQ. The CDR3 length is 14 residues. Deletions cut 0 bases from V and 4 bases from J, with 10 bases between. The CDR3 DNA reads as TGCGCCAGCAGCTTGGACCCGACGAGCTATGGCTACACCTTC. It encodes CASSLDPTSYGYTF.

The chain is built from TRBV2 and TRBJ2-5; D is uncertain. V lost 8 bases to trimming and J lost 0 bases, with 7 bases between them. CDR3 length equals 12 residues. Germline V gene sequence: CDR1 SNHLY, CDR2 FYNNEI. CDR3 in amino acids: CASERYQETQYF. For the CDR3, the DNA is TGTGCCAGCGAGAGGTACCAAGAGACCCAGTACTTC.

CDR3 in amino acids: CASSATEVVMGGYTF. The CDR3 DNA is TGTGCCAGCAGCGCCACAGAAGTGGTGATGGGTGGCTACACCTTC. The chain uses TRBV14 and TRBJ1-2; D not resolved. This CDR3 has 15 amino acids. The germline gives CDR1 SGHDN, CDR2 FVKESK. V gave up 5 bases and J gave up 7 bases, with 20 bases separating them.

The CDR3 loop reads CASNPGLAGPDTQYF. DNA for the CDR3: TGCGCCAGCAATCCGGGACTAGCAGGCCCAGATACGCAGTATTTT. The chain is built from TRBV5-1 and TRBJ2-3; TRBD2 matches 9 bases. Germline CDR1 and CDR2: SGHRS and YFSETQ. This CDR3 has 15 residues. Germline trimming cut 6 bases from V and 4 bases from J; bases unmatched to any gene: 9.

The V and J genes are TRBV25-1 and TRBJ1-6; D is uncertain. Germline CDR1 MGHDK, CDR2 SYGVNS. Trimming cost V 7 bases and J 9 bases, with 16 bases left between them. The CDR3 runs to 14 residues. CDR3 nucleotide sequence: TGTGCCAGCACAGGTCTCTTGGTCGGTTCACCCCTCCACTTT. Translation gives CASTGLLVGSPLHF. Looking up the rest from reference TRBV25-1 and TRBJ1-6 gives the full variable domain: EADIYQTPRYLVIGTGKKITLECSQTMGHDKMYWYQQDPGMELHLIHYSYGVNSTEKGDLSSESTVSRIRTEHFPLTLESARPSHTSQYLCASTGLLVGSPLHFGNGTRLTVT.

J is TRBJ2-7 and V is TRBV5-6; no clear D. The CDR3 loop spans 15 amino acids. From germline, CDR1 is SGHDT and CDR2 YYEEEE. Trimming took 4 bases from V and 7 from J, leaving 21 bases between them. CDR3 in DNA: TGTGCCAGCAGCGAGAGAGGTGGGCTCAGGTTTGAGCAGTACTTC. Protein product: CASSERGGLRFEQYF.